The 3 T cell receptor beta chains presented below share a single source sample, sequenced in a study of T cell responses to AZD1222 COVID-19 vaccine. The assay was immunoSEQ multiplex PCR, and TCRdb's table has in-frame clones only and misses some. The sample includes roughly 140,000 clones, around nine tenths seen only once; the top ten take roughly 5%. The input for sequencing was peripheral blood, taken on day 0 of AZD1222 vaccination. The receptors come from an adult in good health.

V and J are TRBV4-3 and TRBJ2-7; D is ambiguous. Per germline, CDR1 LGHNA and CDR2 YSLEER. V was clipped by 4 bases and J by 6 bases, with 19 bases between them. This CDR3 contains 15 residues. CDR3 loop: CASSPVLARRGEQYF. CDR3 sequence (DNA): TGCGCCAGCAGCCCGGTCTTGGCCAGGAGAGGCGAGCAGTACTTC.

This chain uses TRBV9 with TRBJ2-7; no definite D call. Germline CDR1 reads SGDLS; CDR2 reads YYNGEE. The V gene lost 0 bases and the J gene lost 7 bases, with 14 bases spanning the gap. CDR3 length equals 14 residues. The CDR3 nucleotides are TGTGCCAGCAGCGTAGTTCCCGAAACGAGGGAGCAGTACTTC. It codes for CASSVVPETREQYF.

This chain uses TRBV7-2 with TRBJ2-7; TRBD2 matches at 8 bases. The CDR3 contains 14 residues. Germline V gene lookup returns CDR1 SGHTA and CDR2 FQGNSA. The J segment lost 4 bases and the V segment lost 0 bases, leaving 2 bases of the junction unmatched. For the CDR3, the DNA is TGTGCCAGCAGCTTAGCGGGCGGGAGGTACGAGCAGTACTTC. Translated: CASSLAGGRYEQYF. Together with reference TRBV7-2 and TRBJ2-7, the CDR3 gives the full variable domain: GAGVSQSPSNKVTEKGKDVELRCDPISGHTALYWYRQSLGQGLEFLIYFQGNSAPDKSGLPSDRFSAERTGGSVSTLTIQRTQQEDSAVYLCASSLAGGRYEQYFGPGTRLTVT.